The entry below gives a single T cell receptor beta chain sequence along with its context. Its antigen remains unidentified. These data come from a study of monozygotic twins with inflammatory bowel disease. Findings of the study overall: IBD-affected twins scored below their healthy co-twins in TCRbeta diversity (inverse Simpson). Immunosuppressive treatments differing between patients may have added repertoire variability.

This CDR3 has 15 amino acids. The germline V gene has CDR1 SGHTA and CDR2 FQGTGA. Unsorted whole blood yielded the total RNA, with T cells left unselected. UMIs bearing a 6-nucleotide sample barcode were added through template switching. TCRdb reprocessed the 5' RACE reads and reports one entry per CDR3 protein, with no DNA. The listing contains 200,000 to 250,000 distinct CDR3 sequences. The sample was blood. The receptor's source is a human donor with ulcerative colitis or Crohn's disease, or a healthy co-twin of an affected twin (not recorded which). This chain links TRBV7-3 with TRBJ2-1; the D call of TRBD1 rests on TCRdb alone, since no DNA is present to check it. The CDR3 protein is CASRSTGGLGNEQFF.